The 3 T cell receptor delta chains reported below all come from one sample, sequenced in a study of gammadelta T cells in human blood (dated by TCRdb to 2018 to 2021). Receptors were amplified or captured by RT-PCR. Data came from an Illumina MiSeq. The public reads were reprocessed by TCRdb using CATT, and rows of matching DNA were later combined. This sample comprises 650 or so delta-chain clones, more than 60% of them detected only once. The top ten clonotypes cover 30% to 35% of the sample. Specimen: Vgamma9Vdelta2 gamma-delta T cells from adult blood. Receptors originate from a human donor.

In its sample, this clone is large. Other DNA sequences in this sample translate to the same CDR3. The J gene is TRDJ1, the V gene TRDV2; 10 bases line up with TRDD3. CDR1 and CDR2 from the germline V gene are GEAIGNYY and EKD. This CDR3 has 18 residues. The V segment lost 0 bases and the J segment 5 bases; nucleotides outside the gene matches: 14. The CDR3: CACDTLLGDQRDRDKLIF. CDR3 nucleotide sequence: TGTGCCTGTGACACCCTACTGGGGGATCAGAGGGATCGGGATAAACTCATCTTT.

As to this clone: The protein TCRdb gives is from a much larger clone and does not agree with this DNA's translation at residue 17, likely a read error; the protein shown here comes from the DNA. This chain links TRDV2 with TRDJ1, with TRDD3 matching over 12 bases. Germline V lookup: CDR1 GEAIGNYY, CDR2 EKD. CDR3 length equals 19 residues. Written as DNA, the CDR3 is TGTGCCTGTACGGCCCTCTCTACTGGGGGATACTTGGACACCGATAAAATCATCTTT. Protein: CACTALSTGGYLDTDKIIF.

With regard to this clone: This sequence is one base from a far larger clone and is likely a read error. This chain connects TRDV2 to TRDJ1, with D perhaps TRDD3 (6 bases). The CDR3 is 16 residues long. The germline V gene encodes CDR1 GEAIGNYY and CDR2 EKD. V gave up 8 bases and J gave up 2 bases, with 23 bases separating them. The CDR3 nucleotides are TGTGCCTCTTCCGTGGTGAGATACGCAGTTACCGATAAACTCATCTTT. Translated, it gives CASSVVRYAVTDKLIF.